This T cell receptor (beta chain) was identified in a study of T-cell reconstitution after alpha-beta-depleted transplantation in children. V was pared by 6 bases and J by 3 bases, with 24 bases of the junction left unmatched. Per the germline V gene, CDR1 is DFQATT and CDR2 is SNEGSKA (reference sequence). This CDR3 region has 19 residues. Preparing the TCRbeta library involved the use of unique molecular identifiers. TCRdb re-analysed the PCR reads in MiXCR, keeping a single row per CDR3 protein. This sample has about 980,000 distinct CDR3 sequences, with less than 30% found just once. The chain links TRBV20-1 to TRBJ2-5; 8 nucleotides line up with TRBD1. This clonotype originated in a boy in the first two years of life who had a stem cell transplant for SCID, so the T cells may come from the graft donor. The starting material was PBMCs, mostly from graft donor cells, obtained 360 days after TCRalphabeta/CD19-depleted stem cell transplant. This CDR3 is CSARIYLGERRTGKETQYF. CDR3 sequence (DNA): TGCAGTGCACGGATTTATCTGGGGGAAAGGAGGACAGGGAAAGAGACCCAGTACTTC.